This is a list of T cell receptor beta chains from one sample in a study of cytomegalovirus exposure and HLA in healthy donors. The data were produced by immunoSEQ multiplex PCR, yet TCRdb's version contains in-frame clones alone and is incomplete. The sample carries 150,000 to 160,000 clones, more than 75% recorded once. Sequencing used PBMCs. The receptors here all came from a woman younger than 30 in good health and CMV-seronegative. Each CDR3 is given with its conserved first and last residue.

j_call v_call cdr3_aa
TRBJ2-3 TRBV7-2 CASSKGRGGDTQYF
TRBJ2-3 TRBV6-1 CASSEAPGQGADTQYF
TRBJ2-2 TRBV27 CASSSWTSGHANTGELFF
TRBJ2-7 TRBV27 CASSRLAGFGTYEQYF
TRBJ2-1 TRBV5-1 CASSSWHPLYNEQFF
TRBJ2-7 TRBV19 CASSIRQGAAWNEQYF
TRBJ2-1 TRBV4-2 CASSQARGLLSYNEQFF
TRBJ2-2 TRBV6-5 CGAGSNTGELFF
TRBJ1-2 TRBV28 CASSSGTGNNYGYTF
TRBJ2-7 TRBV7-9 CASSSLAGTGTTEQYF
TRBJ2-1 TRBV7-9 CASSPIAPGAEQFF
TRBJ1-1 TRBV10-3 CAIRSTGRTEAFF
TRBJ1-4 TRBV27 CASSLRTPGQGGPTNEKLFF
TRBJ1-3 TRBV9 CASSGFQGKGNTIYF
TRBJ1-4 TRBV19 CASSILAGSGEKLFF
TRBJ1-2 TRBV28 CASSFTGYGYTF
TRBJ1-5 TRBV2 CASKGGHSGNQPQHF
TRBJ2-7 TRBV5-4 CASSSFGEQYF
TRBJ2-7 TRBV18 CASSPPGGGASYEQYF
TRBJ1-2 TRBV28 CASRLGGWGYTF
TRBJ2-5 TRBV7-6 CASCSLKQETQYF
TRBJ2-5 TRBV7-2 CASSLAQQETQYF
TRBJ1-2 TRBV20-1 CSATDSYGYTF
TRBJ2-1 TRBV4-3 CASSQDPQGNEQFF
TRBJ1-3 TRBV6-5 CASVKQEGNTIYF
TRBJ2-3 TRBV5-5 CASSRGTAYTDTQYF